Below, 27 T cell receptor beta chains from the same sample are listed, as sequenced in a study of immune evolution from preneoplasia to lung adenocarcinoma. The method was immunoSEQ multiplex PCR; TCRdb's version includes in-frame clones alone and lacks a portion of them. The repertoire has fewer than 9,500 clones, roughly 80% of them found once; the top ten carry roughly 2.3%. Sequenced input: FFPE invasive lung adenocarcinoma tissue. The receptors derive from a person aged 50 to 70 with lung adenocarcinoma.

The chain couples TRBV30 to TRBJ2-1, with a weak D call TRBD2 (5 bases). This CDR3 is 14 amino acids long. The V gene's germline CDR1 is GTSNPN and CDR2 SVGIG (reference sequence). V gave up 0 bases and J gave up 1 base, with 7 bases separating them. CDR3: CAWSVRGSYNEQFF. The CDR3, as DNA: TGTGCCTGGAGTGTACGGGGTTCCTACAATGAGCAGTTCTTC.

This clone was picked up one time. CDR3 residues: CASSAPDGEETQYF. The CDR3 DNA follows: TGTGCCAGCTCGGCACCGGACGGAGAAGAGACCCAGTACTTC. The V call is TRBV18, the J call TRBJ2-5; the D is unclear. This CDR3 is built from 14 residues. Germline V gives CDR1 KGHSH, CDR2 LQKENI. Trimming left V 6 bases short and J 3 bases short, with 14 bases between.

This clone was observed once. The chain recombines TRBV6-1 with TRBJ1-3, with D possibly matching TRBD1 (5 bases). Germline V gene data show CDR1 as MNHNS and CDR2 as SASEGT. This CDR3 is built from 17 residues. V lost 2 bases to trimming and J lost 0 bases, with 14 bases between them. The CDR3: CASSERGPPFSGNTIYF. The CDR3 DNA follows: TGTGCCAGCAGTGAAAGGGGACCTCCCTTCTCTGGAAACACCATATATTTT.

The sample holds one count of this clone. CDR3: CASSLEWTSGSTGELFF. As DNA, the CDR3 is TGTGCCAGCAGCTTAGAGTGGACTAGCGGGAGCACCGGGGAGCTGTTTTTT. V gene TRBV7-2 combines with J gene TRBJ2-2, with TRBD2 matching 13 bases. V dropped 1 base and J dropped 4; count of bases not matched to a gene: 3. The germline gives CDR1 SGHTA, CDR2 FQGNSA. The CDR3 totals 17 residues.

This clone has only one observation. This chain links TRBV6-1 with TRBJ1-1; 10 bases fit TRBD1. Per the germline V gene, CDR1 is MNHNS and CDR2 is SASEGT. The CDR3 is made up of 15 amino acids. The ends lost 4 bases at V and 1 base at J; junction bases unmatched: 3. The CDR3 loop reads CASSAWTGGNTEAFF. As DNA, the CDR3 is TGTGCCAGCAGTGCCTGGACAGGGGGGAACACTGAAGCTTTCTTT.

The chain couples TRBV27 to TRBJ2-1; D is ambiguous. This CDR3 is built from 16 residues. The V and J ends lost 3 bases and 2 bases respectively, with 14 bases between them. Germline V gene lookup returns CDR1 MNHEY and CDR2 SMNVEV (reference sequence). CDR3 residues: CASSFSGIRTYNEQFF. The CDR3 DNA reads as TGTGCCAGCAGTTTTTCTGGGATTAGGACCTACAATGAGCAGTTCTTC.

The chain is built from TRBV6-1 and TRBJ2-1; possible D gene TRBD2, 5 bases. CDR3 size: 16 residues. CDR1 and CDR2 from the germline V gene are MNHNS and SASEGT. Trimming pared 1 base from V and 4 bases from J, leaving 14 bases between. In nucleotides, the CDR3 is TGTGCCAGCAGTGAAGGGAGGCGAACTTCGTACAATGAGCAGTTCTTC. This translates into CASSEGRRTSYNEQFF.

This chain uses TRBV11-3 with TRBJ2-7, with no clear D. Trimming left V 0 bases short and J 6 bases short, with 6 bases between. Germline values: CDR1 SGHNT, CDR2 YENEEA. The CDR3 is made up of 12 amino acids. The CDR3 protein is CASSLEGCEQYF. For the CDR3, the DNA is TGTGCCAGCAGCTTAGAGGGGTGCGAGCAGTACTTC.

V is TRBV10-3 and J is TRBJ2-1; possibly TRBD2 for D (6 bases). The V end was cut by 8 bases, the J end by 4 bases, with 9 bases between. This CDR3 region has 12 residues. CDR1 is ENHRY, CDR2 SYGVKD, per germline. The CDR3, as DNA: TGTGCCATCGGGGCGGGATACAATGAGCAGTTCTTC. This encodes CAIGAGYNEQFF.

The chain uses TRBV4-1 and TRBJ2-2, with no clear D. The CDR3 is 18 residues long. Germline loops: CDR1 MGHRA, CDR2 YSYEKL. Trimming took 4 bases from V and 0 from J, leaving 18 bases between them. The CDR3 coding sequence is TGCGCCAGCAGCCCGCCACGGGCCGTACCACCGAACACCGGGGAGCTGTTTTTT. This translates into CASSPPRAVPPNTGELFF.

In DNA form, the CDR3 reads TGTGCCAGCAGCTTTCTAGCCCGCGAGCAGTACTTC. Translated, it gives CASSFLAREQYF. The chain employs TRBV7-9 and TRBJ2-7; D might be TRBD2 (5 bases). The CDR3 covers 12 residues. V was shortened by 3 bases and J by 6 bases, with 9 bases between the two germline ends. Germline CDR1 SEHNR, CDR2 FQNEAQ (reference sequence).

The V and J genes are TRBV18 and TRBJ2-7, with 12 bases lining up with TRBD2. Germline-derived CDR1 and CDR2 are KGHSH and LQKENI. V lost 4 bases, J lost 7 bases, and 5 bases stayed unmatched. The CDR3 extends over 14 amino acids. CDR3 loop: CASSRLAGAWEQYF. DNA of the CDR3: TGTGCCAGCTCACGACTAGCGGGAGCGTGGGAGCAGTACTTC.

The gene calls are TRBV5-1 and TRBJ2-5; possibly TRBD2 for D (5 bases). CDR3 size: 15 residues. The V gene's germline CDR1 is SGHRS and CDR2 YFSETQ. The germline V and J ends were trimmed by 0 bases and 5 bases, with 14 bases remaining between them. The CDR3 nucleotides read TGCGCCAGCAGCTTGGCTAGCTTCGTCTATGAGACCCAGTACTTC. As protein: CASSLASFVYETQYF.

The gene calls are TRBV6-1 and TRBJ1-5; D may be TRBD1 (5 bases). Germline CDR1 reads MNHNS; CDR2 reads SASEGT. The CDR3 has 15 amino acids. Trimming removed 10 bases at V and 3 bases at J, with 19 bases between. This CDR3 is CATTGGGVNNQPQHF. The CDR3 DNA sequence: TGTGCCACCACGGGGGGAGGAGTCAACAATCAGCCCCAGCATTTT.

V and J are TRBV7-2 and TRBJ2-7; the D gene is possibly TRBD1 (7 bases). Trimming took off 5 bases at V and 2 bases at J, with 19 bases between the two ends. The V gene's germline CDR1 is SGHTA and CDR2 FQGNSA. The CDR3 is 16 amino acids. CDR3 in amino acids: CASSTRRAGGTYEQYF. The DNA for the CDR3 is TGTGCCAGCAGCACTAGGAGGGCAGGGGGAACCTACGAGCAGTACTTC.

The chain combines TRBV11-3 with TRBJ2-2; D call uncertain. CDR1 is SGHNT, CDR2 YENEEA, per germline. V lost 0 bases and J lost 3, with 5 bases in between. The CDR3 is made up of 14 amino acids. The DNA of the CDR3 is TGTGCCAGCAGCTTAGACGGAGACACCGGGGAGCTGTTTTTT. This codes for CASSLDGDTGELFF. The variable domain in full, completed from reference TRBV11-3 and TRBJ2-2, reads EAGVVQSPRYKIIEKKQPVAFWCNPISGHNTLYWYLQNLGQGPELLIRYENEEAVDDSQLPKDRFSAERLKGVDSTLKIQPAELGDSAVYLCASSLDGDTGELFFGEGSRLTVL.

The chain is built from TRBV5-5 and TRBJ2-7; 12 bases agree with TRBD1. This CDR3 is 17 amino acids long. The V segment lost 4 bases and the J segment 0 bases; nucleotides outside the gene matches: 8. CDR1 is SGHKS and CDR2 is YYEKEE in the germline V gene (reference sequence). The CDR3 is CASSRGGTGGLSYEQYF. The CDR3 DNA sequence: TGTGCCAGCAGCCGAGGTGGGACAGGGGGCCTCTCCTACGAGCAGTACTTC.

This sequence joins TRBV4-1 and TRBJ1-5; D remains unclear. This CDR3 spans 14 amino acids. V was shortened by 4 bases and J by 0 bases, with 7 bases between the two germline ends. Germline V gives CDR1 MGHRA, CDR2 YSYEKL. The CDR3 loop reads CASSPLNSNQPQHF. In DNA form, the CDR3 reads TGCGCCAGCAGCCCTCTGAATAGCAATCAGCCCCAGCATTTT.

J is TRBJ1-1 and V is TRBV5-1; TRBD1 agrees at 9 bases. Germline CDR1 and CDR2: SGHRS and YFSETQ. V lost 2 bases to trimming and J lost 3 bases; unmatched junction nucleotides: 5. The CDR3 has 15 residues. The CDR3 nucleotides are TGCGCCAGCAGCTTCTCCGGGACAGGGTACACTGAAGCTTTCTTT. Encoded protein: CASSFSGTGYTEAFF.

The chain couples TRBV29-1 to TRBJ2-7, with TRBD2 matching over 8 bases. The V gene end was trimmed by 7 bases and the J gene end by 0 bases; junction bases not matched to a gene: 5. Germline-derived CDR1 and CDR2 are SQVTM and ANQGSEA. The CDR3 length is 13 residues. The chain's CDR3 is CSASGGTSYEQYF. The CDR3 nucleotides read TGCAGCGCCAGCGGGGGTACCTCCTACGAGCAGTACTTC.

The chain joins TRBV9 to TRBJ2-7; possible D gene TRBD1, 6 bases. Trimming cost V 4 bases and J 2 bases, with 13 bases left between them. This CDR3 is built from 14 residues. Germline V gives CDR1 SGDLS, CDR2 YYNGEE. CDR3 sequence: CASSTSGHPYEQYF. The CDR3 nucleotides read TGTGCCAGCAGCACCTCGGGACACCCCTACGAGCAGTACTTC.

V and J are TRBV10-1 and TRBJ2-2; D gene unclear. Germline V CDR1 and CDR2: WNHNN, SYGVQD (reference sequence). The CDR3 has 13 residues. Deletions cut 2 bases from V and 5 bases from J, with 6 bases between. The CDR3 spells CASSERRTGELFF. The CDR3 bases are TGCGCCAGCAGTGAGCGACGGACCGGGGAGCTGTTTTTT.

V usage is TRBV5-6 and J usage is TRBJ2-1, with D unresolved. V was trimmed by 3 bases and J by 9 bases, leaving 13 bases between them. The CDR3 sequence is 13 residues long. The germline CDR1 and CDR2 sequences are SGHDT and YYEEEE. Here the CDR3 DNA reads TGTGCCAGCAGCTCCTCAGCCCTGGCTGAGCAGTTCTTC. Translation: CASSSSALAEQFF.

The rearrangement uses TRBV11-2 and TRBJ2-7; D is unclear. The V gene lost 0 bases and the J gene lost 7 bases, with 13 bases spanning the gap. The CDR3 covers 14 residues. Germline loops: CDR1 SGHAT, CDR2 FQNNGV. DNA for the CDR3: TGTGCCAGCAGCTTAGATGGTGGGGTGCGGGAGCAGTACTTC. Protein sequence: CASSLDGGVREQYF.

This clone has just a few counts. The chain uses TRBV10-2 and TRBJ2-1; tentatively, D is TRBD2 (6 bases). Germline CDR1 is WSHSY and CDR2 is SAAADI. V was trimmed by 10 bases and J by 7 bases, leaving 17 bases between them. This CDR3 comprises 13 residues. In nucleotides, the CDR3 is TGCGCCACGTCGGGAGACTGGGCGAATGAGCAGTTCTTC. It encodes CATSGDWANEQFF.

The rearrangement links TRBV2 to TRBJ2-7; tentative D call: TRBD2 (6 bases). Trimming took 0 bases from V and 2 from J, leaving 17 bases between them. The CDR3 extends over 17 amino acids. The germline V gene has CDR1 SNHLY and CDR2 FYNNEI. CDR3 DNA sequence: TGTGCCAGCAGTGAAGCAACTAGCCGGACTGACCCCTACGAGCAGTACTTC. Residues: CASSEATSRTDPYEQYF.

The chain carries TRBV5-3 and TRBJ2-2; 11 positions match TRBD2. TRBV5-3 is an ORF, and what it does is uncertain. V gave up 3 bases and J gave up 6 bases; unmatched junction bases: 10. The CDR3 runs to 17 residues. The CDR3 loop is CARSYKTSGNPPGELFF. The CDR3 nucleotides are TGTGCCAGAAGCTACAAGACTAGCGGGAACCCCCCCGGGGAGCTGTTTTTT.